This is a list of T cell receptor beta chains from one sample in a study of T-cell memory formation after mild COVID-19. TCRdb independently ran MiXCR on the 5' RACE reads; one entry per CDR3 protein. This sample has 150,000 to 200,000 distinct CDR3 sequences, with 11% found just once. The material sequenced was PBMCs or a T cell subset sorted from them (not recorded which). The receptors originated from a man between 18 and 29 years old who had mild COVID-19 (a few samples of this study predate the infection). Cell type and time point are not known. CDR3s leave out the opening cysteine and the closing phenylalanine or tryptophan.

len | j_gene | v_gene | CDR3aa
9 | TRBJ1-2 | TRBV9 | ASSVGNGYT
11 | TRBJ2-5 | TRBV28 | ASTLGQEETQY
13 | TRBJ2-7 | TRBV5-1 | ASSSGWDRGEEQY
14 | TRBJ2-2 | TRBV4-2 | ASSQETQGVTGELF
16 | TRBJ2-3 | TRBV5-1 | ASSLRGLAGGLGDTQY
13 | TRBJ1-4 | TRBV7-8 | ASSPQVWKREKLF
13 | TRBJ2-1 | TRBV7-2 | ASSLDPGRYNEQF
12 | TRBJ1-1 | TRBV13 | ASSRGRPSTEAF
12 | TRBJ2-1 | TRBV18 | ASSPGSKGNEQF
11 | TRBJ2-3 | TRBV11-3 | ASSSRGGDTQY
14 | TRBJ2-1 | TRBV7-2 | ASTPVTGSSYNEQF
12 | TRBJ2-1 | TRBV20-1 | SARDPGTHNEQF
11 | TRBJ1-2 | TRBV2 | AGLLGTAYGYT
12 | TRBJ2-5 | TRBV7-6 | ASSVGQGQETQY
13 | TRBJ2-7 | TRBV6-5 | ASSYSGQGDHEQY
11 | TRBJ2-3 | TRBV6-5 | ASSRWSTDTQY
10 | TRBJ2-5 | TRBV12-3/TRBV12-4 | ASSLILESPY
12 | TRBJ2-7 | TRBV5-5 | ASSQSLGTGGTY
11 | TRBJ2-7 | TRBV7-9 | ASSLDYSYEQY
11 | TRBJ1-2 | TRBV29-1 | SVGQGSNYGYT
9 | TRBJ2-3 | TRBV2 | ASSEAYTQY
13 | TRBJ1-4 | TRBV6-2/TRBV6-3 | ASSYSGTGHEKLF
15 | TRBJ2-3 | TRBV7-2 | ASSLGLAGVYTDTQY
12 | TRBJ2-3 | TRBV12-3/TRBV12-4 | ASKLTRGTDTQY
13 | TRBJ1-1 | TRBV20-1 | SAPRTGLMNTEAF
11 | TRBJ1-1 | TRBV29-1 | SAIQPGQGLAF
9 | TRBJ2-5 | TRBV2 | ASMPEETQY
13 | TRBJ1-6 | TRBV6-1 | ASSLTGNGNSPLH